One and the same sample provided the 5 T cell receptor beta chains below, sequenced in a study of identifying expanded T cells in peripheral blood (dated by TCRdb to the late 2010s). Receptor amplification or capture employed the immunoSEQ multiplex PCR assay. Not all clones reach the TCRdb copy of this immuneACCESS table, which keeps in-frame sequences only. Checked studies attribute under half of the gap to unresolved V genes and leave the rest unexplained. The sample includes about 86,000 clones, with 88% observed a single time. The ten largest clones capture 4.5% to 7% of the sample. The sequencing input was blood. The origin of the receptors is a person between 18 and 75 years old in good health.

J is TRBJ2-7 and V is TRBV10-3; 9 bases map to TRBD1. CDR3 size: 15 residues. Germline CDR1 is ENHRY and CDR2 is SYGVKD. Trimming cost V 7 bases and J 0 bases; bases outside gene matches: 7. The CDR3 reads CAITKTGGSSYEQYF. DNA for the CDR3: TGTGCCATCACAAAGACAGGGGGGAGCTCCTACGAGCAGTACTTC.

The J gene is TRBJ1-1, the V gene TRBV7-3; weak D call: TRBD1 (5 bases). The CDR3 loop spans 14 amino acids. Germline V gene sequence: CDR1 SGHTA, CDR2 FQGTGA. Trimming removed 4 bases at V and 3 bases at J, with 12 bases between. CDR3 nucleotides: TGTGCCAGCAGCTCGGGCTGGGGGGACACTGAAGCTTTCTTT. Amino acids: CASSSGWGDTEAFF.

This chain joins TRBV15 and TRBJ1-5; 7 positions agree with TRBD1. CDR1 is LNHNV, CDR2 YYDKDF, per germline (reference sequence). The V and J ends lost 0 bases and 4 bases, in that order; junction bases with no gene match: 0. The CDR3 runs to 14 residues. The CDR3 coding sequence is TGTGCCACCAGCAGAGAGGACAGGAATCAGCCCCAGCATTTT. Protein sequence: CATSREDRNQPQHF.

The chain employs TRBV5-1 and TRBJ2-5, with no clear D. This CDR3 comprises 16 residues. Per the germline V gene, CDR1 is SGHRS and CDR2 is YFSETQ. V lost 0 bases to trimming and J lost 3 bases, with 15 bases between them. The CDR3 reads CASSLGSALPKETQYF. The CDR3 nucleotides read TGCGCCAGCAGCTTGGGCAGCGCCCTACCCAAAGAGACCCAGTACTTC.

CDR3 region: CASSNQGGLRDRAQETQYF. The DNA for the CDR3 is TGTGCCAGCAGCAACCAGGGGGGTCTCCGGGACAGGGCTCAAGAGACCCAGTACTTC. This rearrangement joins TRBV7-3 to TRBJ2-5, with TRBD1 matching 9 bases. The V segment lost 5 bases and the J segment 2 bases; nucleotides outside the gene matches: 18. CDR3 length equals 19 residues. Germline assignment: CDR1 SGHTA and CDR2 FQGTGA.